The 11 T cell receptor beta chains reported below all come from one sample, sequenced in a study of cytomegalovirus exposure and HLA in healthy donors. Primers for the PCR totalled 60 Vbeta and 13 Jbeta. Some clones are missing from TCRdb's copy, which holds only in-frame ones; the method was immunoSEQ multiplex PCR. The sample shows some 110,000 clones, roughly 85% of them seen only once. Input material: PBMCs. These receptors all come from a man aged 55 to 70 in good health and CMV-seropositive.

The chain carries TRBV9 and TRBJ2-5; maybe TRBD2 (5 bases). Germline V gives CDR1 SGDLS, CDR2 YYNGEE. V lost 0 bases and J 5 bases, leaving 11 bases between the germline ends. The CDR3 totals 14 residues. The CDR3 here is CASSVVSADETQYF. The CDR3 bases are TGTGCCAGCAGCGTAGTATCAGCGGATGAGACCCAGTACTTC.

J is TRBJ2-1 and V is TRBV19; TRBD2 might be the D (5 bases). This CDR3 is built from 16 residues. Deletions cut 3 bases from V and 2 bases from J, with 14 bases between. Per germline, CDR1 LNHDA and CDR2 SQIVND (reference sequence). The CDR3 DNA reads TGTGCCAGTAGTATTTCGAGGGCCGCCCCCTACAATGAGCAGTTCTTC. Its protein is CASSISRAAPYNEQFF.

The chain has TRBV4-1 and TRBJ2-5; TRBD1 might be the D (6 bases). The last part of the DNA fits TRBJ2-7 better; the J call may be wrong. Germline V gene data show CDR1 as MGHRA and CDR2 as YSYEKL. CDR3 length equals 15 residues. The CDR3 here is CASSQERQVSYEQYF. The CDR3 coding sequence is TGCGCCAGCAGCCAAGAACGACAGGTCTCCTACGAGCAGTACTTC.

The CDR3 DNA follows: TGCAGCGTTGAACCAGGTCCGGGATCACCCCTCCACTTT. Translation: CSVEPGPGSPLHF. This sequence joins TRBV29-1 and TRBJ1-6; no reliable D call. The V gene's germline CDR1 is SQVTM and CDR2 ANQGSEA. V lost 2 bases and J lost 10, with 12 bases in between. The CDR3 sequence is 13 residues long.

Turning to this clone: Germline is not matched at one junction end, which may reflect a read error. The V call is TRBV7-9, the J call TRBJ2-7; tentative D call: TRBD1 (5 bases). This CDR3 has 16 amino acids. Germline-derived CDR1 and CDR2 are SEHNR and FQNEAQ (reference sequence). The CDR3 is CSSSLGAPARAHEQYF. The CDR3 region has the DNA TGTTCCAGCAGCTTAGGTGCTCCCGCCAGGGCGCACGAGCAGTACTTC.

This clone appeared a few times. The V gene is TRBV21-1, the J gene TRBJ1-5; the table names TRBD1, a call not compared with the DNA. TRBV21-1 is a listed pseudogene. CDR3 length: 15 residues. The chain's CDR3 is CASSRDREHGQPQHF. The CDR3 DNA reads TGTGCCAGCAGCAGAGACAGGGAGCATGGCCAGCCCCAGCATTTT.

A few counts support this clone. The CDR3 loop reads CASSPSGGASGYTF. CDR3 nucleotides: TGCGCCAGCAGCCCATCAGGGGGAGCAAGCGGCTACACCTTC. The J gene is TRBJ1-2, the V gene TRBV4-1, with 7 nucleotides matching TRBD1. The V gene's germline CDR1 is MGHRA and CDR2 YSYEKL. J was trimmed by 8 bases and V by 4 bases; bases with no gene match: 10. The CDR3 is 14 residues long.

This clone was seen more than once but under ten times. V is TRBV7-9 and J is TRBJ1-6; 7 bases are a match to TRBD1. The germline gives CDR1 SEHNR, CDR2 FQNEAQ (reference sequence). V gave up 7 bases and J gave up 8 bases; unmatched junction bases: 5. The CDR3 contains 13 residues. CDR3 amino acids: CASTQGDYSPLHF. The DNA for the CDR3 is TGTGCCAGCACCCAGGGGGACTATTCACCCCTCCACTTT.

The sample holds a few counts of this clone. The chain employs TRBV7-7 and TRBJ2-1; 7 bases align to TRBD1. The trim removed 5 bases at V and 7 bases at J, leaving 8 bases unmatched. The germline V gene has CDR1 SSHAT and CDR2 FNYEAQ (reference sequence). This CDR3 comprises 14 residues. The CDR3 spells CASSNGQANNEQFF. The CDR3 bases are TGTGCCAGCAGCAACGGACAGGCGAATAATGAGCAGTTCTTC.

This clone was counted only a few times. The chain is built from TRBV11-2 and TRBJ1-2; a weak D match, TRBD1 (6 bases). This CDR3 is built from 14 residues. The germline V and J ends were trimmed by 1 base and 0 bases, with 6 bases remaining between them. In germline, CDR1 is SGHAT, CDR2 FQNNGV. CDR3 DNA: TGTGCCAGCAGCTTAGGACAGGCTAACTATGGCTACACCTTC. As protein: CASSLGQANYGYTF.

This chain links TRBV12-5 with TRBJ2-5, with TRBD1 identical over 10 bases. Looked up from germline, CDR1 is LGHNT and CDR2 is FRNRAP. The CDR3 runs 12 residues. J was trimmed by 7 bases and V by 6 bases; bases with no gene match: 2. The CDR3 reads CASGGDRGTQYF. In DNA form, the CDR3 reads TGTGCTAGTGGAGGGGACAGGGGGACCCAGTACTTC.